This record looks at one T cell receptor beta chain sequence and its context. Its antigen is still unknown. The germline V gene has CDR1 KGHSY and CDR2 FQNENV. This CDR3 contains 13 residues. The germline V and J ends were trimmed by 1 base and 3 bases, with 5 bases remaining between them. The patients all showed relapse after autologous stem cell transplantation, while their brentuximab vedotin exposure varied. The record originates from a study of PD-1 blockade in classical Hodgkin lymphoma. Study findings and constraints: Complete responders' baseline diversity resembled that of newly diagnosed patients. What drove the repertoire differences, possibly disease activity or prior therapy, has not been defined. Baseline TCR diversity was reportedly lower in newly diagnosed patients than in healthy donors. It was reported as lower still in relapsed/refractory patients.

Measured with immunoSEQ multiplex PCR; TCRdb has only the in-frame clones, and not every one. The sample carries some 100,000 clones, around nine tenths recorded once. The receptor comes from a human donor with classical Hodgkin lymphoma. This sample comprised peripheral blood mononuclear cells (PBMCs), obtained at baseline. This rearrangement joins TRBV16 to TRBJ2-3; D uncertain. CDR3 nucleotides: TGTGCCAGCAGCCAATTCCTAACAGATACGCAGTATTTT. Protein product: CASSQFLTDTQYF. The full variable domain, its missing parts supplied by reference TRBV16 and TRBJ2-3, is GEEVAQTPKHLVRGEGQKAKLYCAPIKGHSYVFWYQQVLKNEFKFLISFQNENVFDETGMPKERFSAKCLPNSPCSLEIQATKLEDSAVYFCASSQFLTDTQYFGPGTRLTVL.